This T cell receptor beta chain is drawn from a study of T cells after yellow fever vaccination. Study-level information: With SMART-Seq v4 Ultra Low Input, the fractions containing low cell numbers were prepared.

In regard to this clonotype: Its antigen is unidentified.

The CDR3 has 14 amino acids. Germline V lookup: CDR1 MGHRA, CDR2 YSYEKL. The J segment lost 8 bases and the V segment lost 3 bases, leaving 3 bases of the junction unmatched. UMIs were added to TCR cDNA along with a universal primer site when it was made by 5'RACE template switching. One entry per CDR3 protein results from TCRdb running MiXCR on the 5' RACE reads. The repertoire holds about 260,000 distinct CDR3 sequences, with approximately 13% as singletons. General study results and limits: Weaker in magnitude, the secondary response showed a faster peak on day 5 versus 15. Primary-vaccination clones mostly resurfaced post-booster (nearly 97% CD4, roughly 90% CD8).

The gene calls are TRBV4-1 and TRBJ1-4, with 10 nucleotides matching TRBD1. The source material was CD4+ T cells sorted from PBMCs, sampled 45 days after the yellow fever booster vaccination. This sequence was found in a man aged 30 to 45 who received the YFV17D yellow fever vaccine. This CDR3 reads CASSQPGQGEKLFF. CDR3 in DNA: TGCGCCAGCAGCCAGCCGGGACAGGGGGAAAAACTGTTTTTT.